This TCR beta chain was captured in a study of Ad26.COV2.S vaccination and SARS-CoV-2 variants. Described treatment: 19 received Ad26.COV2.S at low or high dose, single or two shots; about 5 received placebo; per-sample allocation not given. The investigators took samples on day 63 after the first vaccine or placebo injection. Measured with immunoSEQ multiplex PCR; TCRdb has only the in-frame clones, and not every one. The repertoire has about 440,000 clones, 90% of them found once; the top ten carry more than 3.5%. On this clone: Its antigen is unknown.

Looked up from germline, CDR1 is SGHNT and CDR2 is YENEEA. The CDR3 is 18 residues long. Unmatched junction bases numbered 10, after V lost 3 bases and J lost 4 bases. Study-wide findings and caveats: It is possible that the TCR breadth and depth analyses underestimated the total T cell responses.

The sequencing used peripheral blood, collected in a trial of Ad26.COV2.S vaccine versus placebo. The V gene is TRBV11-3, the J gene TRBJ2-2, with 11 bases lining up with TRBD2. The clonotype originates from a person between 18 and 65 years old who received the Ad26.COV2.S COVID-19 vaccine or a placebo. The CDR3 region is CASSFEIAGGPGTGELFF. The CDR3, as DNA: TGTGCCAGCAGCTTTGAAATAGCGGGAGGGCCTGGCACCGGGGAGCTGTTTTTT.